One and the same sample provided the 30 T cell receptor beta chains below, sequenced in a study of T-cell reconstitution after alpha-beta-depleted transplantation in children. Researchers prepared the TCRbeta library using unique molecular identifiers, the study reports. TCRdb itself ran the PCR reads through MiXCR, one entry per CDR3 protein. The sample has approximately 430,000 distinct CDR3 sequences; under 20% are singletons. The sample in question was PBMCs, mostly from graft donor cells, obtained 360 days after TCRalphabeta/CD19-depleted stem cell transplant. These receptors all come from a boy less than two years old who had a stem cell transplant for Wiskott-Aldrich syndrome, so the T cells may come from the graft donor.

The genes are TRBV30 and TRBJ2-1; D may be TRBD2 (7 bases). V was pared by 0 bases and J by 0 bases, with 15 bases between. The CDR3 sequence is 17 residues long. Germline lookup yields CDR1 GTSNPN and CDR2 SVGIG (reference sequence). Here the CDR3 reads CAWSVRGGGHSYNEQFF. DNA for the CDR3: TGTGCCTGGAGTGTACGGGGCGGGGGACACTCCTACAATGAGCAGTTCTTC.

The chain employs TRBV12-3 or TRBV12-4 and TRBJ2-5; D not certain. CDR3 length: 14 residues. V was pared by 0 bases and J by 6 bases, with 11 bases between. The CDR3 protein is CASSLARWEKTQYF. CDR3 bases: TGTGCCAGCAGTTTAGCCCGGTGGGAAAAGACCCAGTACTTC.

This chain joins TRBV15 and TRBJ2-3; 8 bases line up with TRBD1. This CDR3 has 15 residues. Trimming took 3 bases from V and 1 from J; bases not matched to a gene: 3. Germline CDR1 is LNHNV and CDR2 is YYDKDF (reference sequence). The CDR3 bases are TGTGCCACCAGCAGGGACAGGGCTGGCACAGATACGCAGTATTTT. Residues: CATSRDRAGTDTQYF.

This clonotype occurred once. This chain connects TRBV5-5 to TRBJ2-2, with D uncertain. The CDR3 sequence is 14 residues long. Germline V gene data show CDR1 as SGHKS and CDR2 as YYEKEE (reference sequence). The V gene lost 1 base and the J gene lost 6 bases, with 10 bases spanning the gap. The CDR3 DNA sequence: TGTGCCAGCAGCTTGTACGAGAGGTCCGGGGAGCTGTTTTTT. Translating it yields CASSLYERSGELFF.

J is TRBJ2-7 and V is TRBV28; 11 bases map to TRBD2. CDR1 is MDHEN and CDR2 is SYDVKM in the germline V gene. CDR3 size: 15 residues. V gave up 6 bases and J gave up 2 bases; unmatched junction bases: 6. CDR3 bases: TGTGCCAGCAGCCCCCAACTAGCGGGGGCCTACGAGCAGTACTTC. This codes for CASSPQLAGAYEQYF.

The genes are TRBV5-1 and TRBJ1-1; 9 bases are a match to TRBD1. This CDR3 region has 16 residues. V lost 0 bases and J lost 4; bases outside the gene matches: 7. CDR1 and CDR2 from the germline V gene are SGHRS and YFSETQ. The CDR3 DNA follows: TGCGCCAGCAGCTTGGAGGGACAGGGCGGCGGCACTGAAGCTTTCTTT. This sequence encodes CASSLEGQGGGTEAFF.

The chain carries TRBV30 and TRBJ2-2; a weak D match, TRBD2 (7 bases). V lost 3 bases to trimming and J lost 1 base, with 12 bases between them. CDR1 is GTSNPN and CDR2 is SVGIG in the germline V gene (reference sequence). The CDR3 length is 15 residues. CDR3 loop: CAWRRGRKNTGELFF. In nucleotides, the CDR3 is TGTGCCTGGAGGCGGGGGCGGAAGAACACCGGGGAGCTGTTTTTT.

This clonotype has a handful of counts. The V gene is TRBV12-3 or TRBV12-4, the J gene TRBJ2-1; 10 nucleotides match TRBD2. Trimming took 4 bases from V and 4 from J; bases not matched to a gene: 19. This CDR3 is built from 20 residues. CDR3 region: CASSSKVQPTLAGAYNEQFF. The DNA for the CDR3 is TGTGCCAGCAGTTCTAAAGTCCAGCCTACCCTAGCGGGAGCATACAATGAGCAGTTCTTC.

The table lists this clonotype with a few counts. The chain has TRBV5-6 and TRBJ2-7; the D is unclear. The germline V gene encodes CDR1 SGHDT and CDR2 YYEEEE. This CDR3 contains 15 residues. V lost 2 bases to trimming and J lost 1 base, with 13 bases between them. In DNA, the CDR3 is TGTGCCAGCAGCTTTCTTGGCACGACTTCCTACGAGCAGTACTTC. This encodes CASSFLGTTSYEQYF.

A few counts support this clonotype. The chain carries TRBV5-6 and TRBJ2-1; D not resolved. This CDR3 is 13 amino acids long. Germline lookup yields CDR1 SGHDT and CDR2 YYEEEE. The V gene lost 6 bases and the J gene lost 4 bases, with 11 bases spanning the gap. The CDR3 coding sequence is TGTGCCAGCACCAGGCGATTTTACAATGAGCAGTTCTTC. Translation gives CASTRRFYNEQFF.

V usage is TRBV15 and J usage is TRBJ2-7; D not resolved. Between the trimmed V and J ends, which lost 0 bases and 6 bases, there was a span of 12 bases. CDR1 is LNHNV, CDR2 YYDKDF, per germline (reference sequence). This CDR3 region has 14 residues. The CDR3 loop reads CATSRDWYLSEQYF. In nucleotides, the CDR3 is TGTGCCACCAGCAGAGATTGGTATCTAAGCGAGCAGTACTTC.

This clonotype has a handful of counts. This chain's CDR3 is CASSYRAVTDTQYF. CDR3 in DNA: TGTGCCAGCAGTTACCGTGCTGTCACAGATACGCAGTATTTT. The chain employs TRBV6-5 and TRBJ2-3; no reliable D call. This CDR3 has 14 amino acids. From germline, CDR1 is MNHEY and CDR2 SVGAGI. V lost 2 bases to trimming and J lost 2 bases, with 8 bases between them.

The J gene is TRBJ2-7, the V gene TRBV5-1; TRBD1 aligns across 7 bases. CDR1 SGHRS and CDR2 YFSETQ come from the germline V gene. V was pared by 7 bases and J by 0 bases, with 13 bases of the junction left unmatched. The length of the CDR3 is 16 residues. This CDR3 reads CASRRGKTGSSYEQYF. The CDR3 coding sequence is TGCGCCAGCCGCAGGGGGAAAACAGGGAGCTCCTACGAGCAGTACTTC.

The rearrangement uses TRBV24-1 and TRBJ2-4, with TRBD1 matching over 9 bases. Germline V gene sequence: CDR1 KGHDR, CDR2 SFDVKD. The CDR3 sequence is 18 residues long. V shed 2 bases and J 5 bases; nucleotides not matched to a gene: 12. The CDR3 is CATSDSTAPGQGQNIQYF. CDR3 DNA: TGTGCCACCAGTGATTCCACTGCACCGGGACAGGGCCAAAACATTCAGTACTTC.

This chain uses TRBV10-3 with TRBJ2-7, with 12 bases that match TRBD1. There are 12 residues in the CDR3. V lost 9 bases, J lost 8 bases, and 5 bases stayed unmatched. Germline-derived CDR1 and CDR2 are ENHRY and SYGVKD. The CDR3 coding sequence is TGTGCCATAACCGGGACAGGGGGCAAGCAGTACTTC. Translation: CAITGTGGKQYF.

Concerning this clonotype itself: Germline is not matched at one junction end, which may reflect a read error. The CDR3 region is CSTSRYLQGTYEQYF. The CDR3 DNA follows: TGTTCCACCAGCAGATATTTGCAGGGCACATACGAGCAGTACTTC. This chain joins TRBV15 and TRBJ2-7; the D gene is possibly TRBD1 (5 bases). Looked up from germline, CDR1 is LNHNV and CDR2 is YYDKDF (reference sequence). The CDR3 consists of 15 residues.

The rearrangement links TRBV4-2 to TRBJ2-7; D perhaps matches TRBD1 (6 bases). The germline V gene encodes CDR1 LGHNA and CDR2 YNFKEQ. There are 15 residues in the CDR3. V lost 0 bases and J 0 bases, leaving 9 bases between the germline ends. The CDR3 loop reads CASSQETGHSYEQYF. The CDR3 DNA reads as TGTGCCAGCAGCCAAGAGACAGGCCACTCCTACGAGCAGTACTTC.

This sequence joins TRBV12-3 or TRBV12-4 and TRBJ2-1; 7 positions match TRBD2. The CDR3 covers 16 residues. J lost 9 bases, V lost 1 base, and 12 bases had no gene match. This CDR3 reads CASSLGGRASGGEQFF. CDR3 bases: TGTGCCAGCAGTTTAGGGGGGAGGGCCTCGGGTGGTGAGCAGTTCTTC.

In this sample, this clonotype turned up a few times. J is TRBJ2-3 and V is TRBV5-1; D could derive from TRBD1 or TRBD2 (5 bases each). V lost 1 base, J lost 0 bases, and 12 bases lay in between. The CDR3 runs 16 residues. The V gene's germline CDR1 is SGHRS and CDR2 YFSETQ. The CDR3 loop is CASSLTRRGSTDTQYF. The CDR3 nucleotides are TGCGCCAGCAGCTTGACTAGAAGGGGTAGCACAGATACGCAGTATTTT.

J is TRBJ2-3 and V is TRBV24-1; D tentatively fits TRBD1 or TRBD2 (6 bases each). Germline CDR1 KGHDR, CDR2 SFDVKD. V lost 4 bases and J 4 bases, leaving 11 bases between the germline ends. CDR3 length: 14 residues. In DNA form, the CDR3 reads TGTGCCACCAGTGAAAACAGGGAGGCAGATACGCAGTATTTT. It specifies CATSENREADTQYF.

The V and J genes are TRBV18 and TRBJ2-3; D is unresolved. Germline CDR1 reads KGHSH; CDR2 reads LQKENI. Trimming left V 3 bases short and J 0 bases short, with 7 bases between. The CDR3 covers 14 residues. The CDR3 DNA reads as TGTGCCAGCTCACCGGCACCGAGCACAGATACGCAGTATTTT. It specifies CASSPAPSTDTQYF. Full variable domain (rest looked up from reference TRBV18 and TRBJ2-3): NAGVMQNPRHLVRRRGQEARLRCSPMKGHSHVYWYRQLPEEGLKFMVYLQKENIIDESGMPKERFSAEFPKEGPSILRIQQVVRGDSAAYFCASSPAPSTDTQYFGPGTRLTVL.

The V gene is TRBV4-1, the J gene TRBJ2-1; 11 positions match TRBD2. Germline V gene sequence: CDR1 MGHRA, CDR2 YSYEKL. J gave up 14 bases and V 2 bases, and 8 bases lay outside the gene matches. The CDR3 has 14 amino acids. The CDR3 loop is CASSQTSGGLMEFF. CDR3 sequence (DNA): TGCGCCAGCAGCCAAACTAGCGGGGGCCTCATGGAGTTCTTC.

This clonotype was counted only a few times. The DNA for the CDR3 is TGTGCCATCAAAACTAGGGCCCTCGCTGAGCAGTTCTTC. As protein: CAIKTRALAEQFF. This chain links TRBV2 with TRBJ2-1, with D perhaps TRBD2 (5 bases). Trimming removed 10 bases from V and 9 bases from J, with 19 bases in between. Germline assignment: CDR1 SNHLY and CDR2 FYNNEI. The CDR3 length is 13 residues.

This clonotype has only a few counts. This sequence joins TRBV7-6 and TRBJ2-3; D is uncertain. The CDR3 is 13 residues long. Trimming took off 5 bases at V and 8 bases at J, with 14 bases between the two ends. Germline V CDR1 and CDR2: SGHVS, FNYEAQ. The CDR3 is CASSVMASATQYF. CDR3 sequence (DNA): TGTGCCAGCAGCGTCATGGCGAGTGCTACGCAGTATTTT. Together with reference TRBV7-6 and TRBJ2-3, the CDR3 gives the full variable domain: GAGVSQSPRYKVTKRGQDVALRCDPISGHVSLYWYRQALGQGPEFLTYFNYEAQQDKSGLPNDRFSAERPEGSISTLTIQRTEQRDSAMYRCASSVMASATQYFGPGTRLTVL.

This clonotype was detected many times. Written as DNA, the CDR3 is TGCGCCAGCAGCCAAGATTGGGCAGGGAAATACAATGAGCAGTTCTTC. It specifies CASSQDWAGKYNEQFF. The chain links TRBV4-1 to TRBJ2-1, with TRBD1 as a possible D gene (5 bases). V lost 0 bases and J 4 bases, leaving 13 bases between the germline ends. There are 16 residues in the CDR3. The V gene's germline CDR1 is MGHRA and CDR2 YSYEKL.

The chain uses TRBV20-1 and TRBJ1-3; the D gene is possibly TRBD1 (5 bases). Trimming left V 4 bases short and J 3 bases short, with 16 bases between. This CDR3 is 15 amino acids long. CDR1 and CDR2 from the germline V gene are DFQATT and SNEGSKA (reference sequence). CDR3 region: CSATALGVSGNTIYF. The CDR3 DNA reads TGCAGTGCTACGGCACTAGGGGTTAGTGGAAACACCATATATTTT.

This clonotype occurred a few times. This chain links TRBV12-3 or TRBV12-4 with TRBJ1-5; 9 nucleotides line up with TRBD1. The CDR3 sequence is 17 residues long. V lost 5 bases and J lost 0; bases outside the gene matches: 8. The CDR3 nucleotides are TGTGCCAGCAGTCCGGGACAGGGAAAGTATAGCAATCAGCCCCAGCATTTT. Translated, it gives CASSPGQGKYSNQPQHF.

The V gene is TRBV3-1, the J gene TRBJ2-5; 11 bases line up with TRBD2. Germline V lookup: CDR1 LGHDT, CDR2 YNNKEL (reference sequence). The length of the CDR3 is 17 residues. V gave up 4 bases and J gave up 0 bases; unmatched junction bases: 7. As DNA, the CDR3 is TGTGCCAGCAGCCGGAACCCTAGCGGGGGGTACCAAGAGACCCAGTACTTC. It specifies CASSRNPSGGYQETQYF.

The chain employs TRBV5-1 and TRBJ2-1, with no clear D. CDR1 is SGHRS and CDR2 is YFSETQ in the germline V gene. This CDR3 is built from 12 residues. Trimming shortened V by 1 base and J by 5 bases, and 4 bases separated the two germline ends. DNA for the CDR3: TGCGCCAGCAGCTTGAAGGACAATGAGCAGTTCTTC. The encoded protein is CASSLKDNEQFF.

This clonotype was found a few times. The rearrangement joins TRBV24-1 to TRBJ2-1; D ambiguous. Trimming shortened V by 5 bases and J by 9 bases, and 13 bases separated the two germline ends. The CDR3 is 13 residues long. The germline V gene encodes CDR1 KGHDR and CDR2 SFDVKD. CDR3 loop: CATSGVAFGEQFF. The CDR3 region has the DNA TGTGCCACCAGTGGGGTAGCTTTTGGTGAGCAGTTCTTC.